Listed below are T cell receptor beta chains from one sample, sequenced in a study of OX40 agonist ivuxolimab in advanced cancers. Clones were sequenced by immunoSEQ multiplex PCR, and TCRdb holds only the in-frame ones, with some missing. The sample contains under 70,000 clones, roughly 86% of which appear only once. This sample comprised CD4+ or CD8+ T cells sorted from blood, obtained in a trial of the OX40 agonist ivuxolimab. The source of these receptors is an adult with an advanced solid tumor such as melanoma, head and neck, liver or kidney cancer. Both conserved end residues are part of each CDR3. Each record gives: V gene, clone size, D gene, J gene, CDR3 protein, CDR3 DNA. D genes are given only for firm matches. The listing skips clone size in some rows; elsewhere it reads once, few, many or a size class.

v_gene: TRBV9; abundance: .; d_gene: .; j_gene: TRBJ2-5; CDR3aa: CASSLSGGGTETQYF; CDR3nt: TGTGCCAGCAGCCTATCCGGAGGGGGGACGGAGACCCAGTACTTC
v_gene: TRBV4-1; abundance: .; d_gene: .; j_gene: TRBJ1-2; CDR3aa: CASSQPQLNYGYTF; CDR3nt: TGCGCCAGCAGCCAGCCCCAGCTAAACTATGGCTACACCTTC
v_gene: TRBV4-3; abundance: .; d_gene: .; j_gene: TRBJ2-7; CDR3aa: CASSQDLAGTLYEQYF; CDR3nt: TGCGCCAGCAGCCAAGATCTCGCCGGGACACTTTACGAGCAGTACTTC
v_gene: TRBV27; abundance: .; d_gene: TRBD2; j_gene: TRBJ2-2; CDR3aa: CASSFWGGGPTGELFF; CDR3nt: TGTGCCAGCAGTTTTTGGGGCGGGGGGCCCACCGGGGAGCTGTTTTTT
v_gene: TRBV7-9; abundance: .; d_gene: TRBD2; j_gene: TRBJ2-5; CDR3aa: CASSLVVAGGETQYF; CDR3nt: TGTGCCAGCAGCTTAGTGGTAGCGGGGGGAGAGACCCAGTACTTC
v_gene: TRBV27; abundance: .; d_gene: .; j_gene: TRBJ2-2; CDR3aa: CASSSLGFIDTGELFF; CDR3nt: TGTGCCAGCAGTTCTCTAGGGTTTATCGACACCGGGGAGCTGTTTTTT
v_gene: TRBV7-9; abundance: .; d_gene: .; j_gene: TRBJ2-7; CDR3aa: CASSVDSAGQLSYEQYF; CDR3nt: TGTGCCAGCAGCGTAGACAGTGCAGGACAGCTATCCTACGAGCAGTACTTC
v_gene: TRBV5-6; abundance: .; d_gene: TRBD1; j_gene: TRBJ1-2; CDR3aa: CASSFGQGYGYTF; CDR3nt: TGTGCCAGCAGCTTTGGACAGGGGTATGGCTACACCTTC
v_gene: TRBV5-6; abundance: once; d_gene: .; j_gene: TRBJ1-1; CDR3aa: CASSSIQWTVEAFF; CDR3nt: TGTGCCAGCAGCTCAATACAATGGACAGTTGAAGCTTTCTTT
v_gene: TRBV1; abundance: .; d_gene: .; j_gene: TRBJ2-2; CDR3aa: CTSSRRVGVTGELFF; CDR3nt: TGCACCAGCAGCCGCAGGGTTGGGGTCACCGGGGAGCTGTTTTTT